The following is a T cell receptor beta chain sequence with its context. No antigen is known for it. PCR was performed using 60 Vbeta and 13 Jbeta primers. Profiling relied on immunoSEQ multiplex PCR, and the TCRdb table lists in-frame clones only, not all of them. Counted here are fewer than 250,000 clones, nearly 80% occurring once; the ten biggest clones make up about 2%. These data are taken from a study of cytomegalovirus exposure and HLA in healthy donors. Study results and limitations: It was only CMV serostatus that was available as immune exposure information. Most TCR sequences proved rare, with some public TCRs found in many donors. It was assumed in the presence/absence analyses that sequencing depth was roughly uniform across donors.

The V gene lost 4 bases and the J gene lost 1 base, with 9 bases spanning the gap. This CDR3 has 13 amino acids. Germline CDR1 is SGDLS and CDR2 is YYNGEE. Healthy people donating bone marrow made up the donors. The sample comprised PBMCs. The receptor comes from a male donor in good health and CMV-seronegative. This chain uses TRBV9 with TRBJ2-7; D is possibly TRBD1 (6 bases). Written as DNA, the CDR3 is TGTGCCAGCAGCCGAGGACAGTCCTACGAGCAGTACTTC. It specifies CASSRGQSYEQYF.